Listed below are T cell receptor beta chains from one sample, sequenced in a study of beta chain features in type 1 diabetes. Profiled with immunoSEQ multiplex PCR; TCRdb holds only in-frame clones, not every one. The repertoire consists of about 230,000 clones, with more than 15% occurring once and the leading ten covering about 0.085%. Sequenced: naive CD4+ T cells from blood. All receptors come from a man aged 25 to 45 with type 1 diabetes. Each CDR3 is given with its conserved first and last residue. D genes are given only for firm matches. For some rows the clone size is stated as once, few or many, or as a class when expanded; others skip it.

J,D,V,size,DNA,CDR3
TRBJ2-1,TRBD1,TRBV5-1,.,TGCGCCAGCAGCGGTCACAGGGGTGACTACAATGAGCAGTTCTTC,CASSGHRGDYNEQFF
TRBJ2-1,.,TRBV11-1,.,TGTGCCAGCAGCGTTACTGAACTTAACTACAATGAGCAGTTCTTC,CASSVTELNYNEQFF
TRBJ1-2,.,TRBV4-3,few,TGCGCCAGCAGCCAAGCTCCAGCACAGAACTATGGCTACACCTTC,CASSQAPAQNYGYTF
TRBJ1-1,.,TRBV6-5,.,TGTGCCAGCAGACAGACGGTGAACACTGAAGCTTTCTTT,CASRQTVNTEAFF
TRBJ2-1,TRBD2,TRBV11-2,.,TGTGCCAGCAGCTTAGGAGGTAGCGGGAGTTACAATGAGCAGTTCTTC,CASSLGGSGSYNEQFF
TRBJ1-4,.,TRBV30,.,TGTGCCTGGAGGAGGGTGGCCACTAATGAAAAACTGTTTTTT,CAWRRVATNEKLFF
TRBJ1-2,TRBD1,TRBV5-6,few,TGTGCCAGCAGCTTCCGGGACAGCTATGGCTACACCTTC,CASSFRDSYGYTF
TRBJ2-1,TRBD2,TRBV7-2,few,TGTGCCAGCAGCCTTTCGGCGGGAGTGTACAATGAGCAGTTCTTC,CASSLSAGVYNEQFF
TRBJ2-7,.,TRBV30,.,TGTGCCTGGAGTACTCTGGACGGGAACTCCTACGAGCAGTACTTC,CAWSTLDGNSYEQYF
TRBJ2-7,.,TRBV4-1,.,TGCGCCAGCAGCCAGGAGACTCCCCTTCGGTGGGAGCAGTACTTC,CASSQETPLRWEQYF
TRBJ1-4,.,TRBV29-1,.,TGCAGCGTATACCAAGCGCATGAAAAACTGTTTTTT,CSVYQAHEKLFF